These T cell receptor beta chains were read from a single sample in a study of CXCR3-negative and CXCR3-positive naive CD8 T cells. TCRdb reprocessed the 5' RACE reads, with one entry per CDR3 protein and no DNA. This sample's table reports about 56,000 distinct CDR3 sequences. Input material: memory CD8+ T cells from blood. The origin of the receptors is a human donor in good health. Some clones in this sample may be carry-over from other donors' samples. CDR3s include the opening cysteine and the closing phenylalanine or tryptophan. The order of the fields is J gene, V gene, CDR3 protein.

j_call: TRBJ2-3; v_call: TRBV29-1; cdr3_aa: CSVETSGYTQYF
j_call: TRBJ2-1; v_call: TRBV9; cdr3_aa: CASSVEGQGVTEQFF
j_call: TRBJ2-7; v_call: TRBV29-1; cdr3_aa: CSVVGTGGMDEQYF
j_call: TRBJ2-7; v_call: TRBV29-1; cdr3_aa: CSVVGGAAYEQYF
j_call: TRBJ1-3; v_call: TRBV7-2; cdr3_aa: CASSLYGFDSGNTIYF
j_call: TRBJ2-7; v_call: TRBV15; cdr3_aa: CATSQIGYEQYF
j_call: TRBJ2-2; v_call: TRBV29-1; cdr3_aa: CSVPGTRGTGELFF
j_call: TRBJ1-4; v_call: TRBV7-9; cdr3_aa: CASSLPGQAAEKLFF
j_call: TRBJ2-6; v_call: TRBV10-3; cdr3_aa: CAISESGGPISGANVLTF
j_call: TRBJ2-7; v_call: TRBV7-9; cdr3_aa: CASKEGNQYYEQYF
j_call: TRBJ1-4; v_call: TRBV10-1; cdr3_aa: CASRDRGSEKLFF